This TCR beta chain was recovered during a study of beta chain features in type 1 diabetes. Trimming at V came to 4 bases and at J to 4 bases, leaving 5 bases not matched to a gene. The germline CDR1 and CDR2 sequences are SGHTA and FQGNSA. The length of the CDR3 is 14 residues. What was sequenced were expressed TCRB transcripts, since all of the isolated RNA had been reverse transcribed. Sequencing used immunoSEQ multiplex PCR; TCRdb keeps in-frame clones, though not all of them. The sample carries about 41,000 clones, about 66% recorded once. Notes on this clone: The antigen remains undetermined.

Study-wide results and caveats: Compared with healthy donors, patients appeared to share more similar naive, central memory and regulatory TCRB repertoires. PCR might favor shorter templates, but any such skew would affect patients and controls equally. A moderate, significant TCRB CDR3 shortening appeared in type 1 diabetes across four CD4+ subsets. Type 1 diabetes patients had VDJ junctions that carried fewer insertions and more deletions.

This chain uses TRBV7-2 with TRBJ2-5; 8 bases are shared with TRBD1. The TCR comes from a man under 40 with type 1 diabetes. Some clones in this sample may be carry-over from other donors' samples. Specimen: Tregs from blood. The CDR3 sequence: CASSSDRVAETQYF. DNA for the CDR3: TGTGCCAGCAGCTCGGACAGGGTGGCAGAGACCCAGTACTTC.